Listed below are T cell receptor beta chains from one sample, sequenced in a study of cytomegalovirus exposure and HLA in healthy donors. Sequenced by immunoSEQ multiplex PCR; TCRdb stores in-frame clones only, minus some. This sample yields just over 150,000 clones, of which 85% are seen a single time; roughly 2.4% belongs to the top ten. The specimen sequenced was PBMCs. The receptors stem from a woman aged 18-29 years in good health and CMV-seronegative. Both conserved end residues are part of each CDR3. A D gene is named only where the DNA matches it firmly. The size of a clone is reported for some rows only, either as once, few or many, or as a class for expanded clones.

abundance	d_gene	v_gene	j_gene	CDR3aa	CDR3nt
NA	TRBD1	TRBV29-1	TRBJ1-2	CSARGGDYGYTF	TGCAGCGCCCGAGGGGGCGACTATGGCTACACCTTC
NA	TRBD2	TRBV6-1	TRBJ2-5	CASKIAGYQETQYF	TGTGCCAGCAAAATAGCGGGGTACCAAGAGACCCAGTACTTC
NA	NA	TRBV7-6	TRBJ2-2	CASSLGEWATGELFF	TGTGCCAGCAGCTTAGGAGAGTGGGCCACCGGGGAGCTGTTTTTT
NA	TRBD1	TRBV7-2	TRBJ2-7	CASSPQTGVYEQYF	TGTGCCAGCAGCCCCCAGACAGGGGTCTACGAGCAGTACTTC
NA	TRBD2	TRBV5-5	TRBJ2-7	CASSHDPGGYEQYF	TGTGCCAGCAGCCATGACCCGGGGGGCTACGAGCAGTACTTC
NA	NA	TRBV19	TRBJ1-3	CASTFRVSHGTIYF	TGTGCCAGTACTTTCCGGGTGTCTCATGGCACCATATATTTT
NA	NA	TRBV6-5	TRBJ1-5	CASSYSNRGNQPQHF	TGTGCCAGCAGTTACTCGAACAGGGGCAATCAGCCCCAGCATTTT
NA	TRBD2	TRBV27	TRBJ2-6	CASSTASGTRGGANVLTF	TGTGCCAGCAGTACAGCTAGCGGTACAAGGGGCGGGGCCAACGTCCTGACTTTC
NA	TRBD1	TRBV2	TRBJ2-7	CASREGQGAAYEQYF	TGTGCCAGCAGAGAAGGACAGGGGGCCGCCTACGAGCAGTACTTC
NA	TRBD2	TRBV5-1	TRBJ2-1	CASSLGGTSGSYNEQFF	TGCGCCAGCAGCTTGGGGGGGACTAGCGGGTCCTACAATGAGCAGTTCTTC
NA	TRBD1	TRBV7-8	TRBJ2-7	CASSDWQGDEQYF	TGTGCCAGCAGCGATTGGCAGGGGGATGAGCAGTACTTC
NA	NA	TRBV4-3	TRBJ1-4	CASSQGYRNGNEKLFF	TGCGCCAGCAGCCAAGGTTACAGGAACGGGAATGAAAAACTGTTTTTT
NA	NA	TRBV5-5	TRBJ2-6	CASSFRLTGSGANVLTF	TGTGCCAGCAGCTTCCGACTGACTGGCTCTGGGGCCAACGTCCTGACTTTC
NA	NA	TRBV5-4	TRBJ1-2	CASSLKQQYGYTF	TGTGCCAGCAGCTTAAAACAGCAATATGGCTACACCTTC
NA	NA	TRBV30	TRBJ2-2	CAWIRQGNTGELFF	TGTGCCTGGATTAGGCAGGGGAACACCGGGGAGCTGTTTTTT
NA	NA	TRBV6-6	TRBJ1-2	CASRGRATGGYGYTF	TGTGCCAGCAGGGGGAGGGCCACTGGAGGCTATGGCTACACCTTC
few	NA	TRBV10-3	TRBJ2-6	CAISEPSRSGANVLTF	TGTGCCATCAGTGAGCCTTCTCGCTCTGGGGCCAACGTCCTGACTTTC
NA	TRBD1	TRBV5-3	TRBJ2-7	CARSLGDRRPTLNSYEQYF	TGTGCCAGAAGCTTGGGGGACAGGAGGCCGACCCTAAACTCCTACGAGCAGTACTTC
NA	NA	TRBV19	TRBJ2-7	CASSIDARGSYEQYF	TGTGCCAGTAGTATAGATGCAAGGGGGTCCTACGAGCAGTACTTC
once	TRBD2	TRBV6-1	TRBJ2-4	CASSEQGLAGEGAKNIQYF	TGTGCCAGCAGTGAACAAGGACTAGCGGGAGAGGGAGCCAAAAACATTCAGTACTTC
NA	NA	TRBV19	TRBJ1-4	CASSIGQGHGKLFF	TGTGCCAGTAGTATAGGGCAGGGTCATGGAAAACTGTTTTTT
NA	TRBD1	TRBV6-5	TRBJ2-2	CASSPPGGTGELFF	TGTGCCAGCAGTCCGCCAGGGGGCACCGGGGAGCTGTTTTTT
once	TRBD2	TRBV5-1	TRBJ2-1	CASSRGLAGEPNEQFF	TGCGCCAGCAGCAGGGGACTAGCGGGAGAACCCAACGAGCAGTTCTTC
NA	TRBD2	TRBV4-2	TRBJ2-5	CASSLRVGGGAEETQYF	TGTGCCAGCAGCCTAAGGGTGGGCGGGGGGGCGGAGGAGACCCAGTACTTC